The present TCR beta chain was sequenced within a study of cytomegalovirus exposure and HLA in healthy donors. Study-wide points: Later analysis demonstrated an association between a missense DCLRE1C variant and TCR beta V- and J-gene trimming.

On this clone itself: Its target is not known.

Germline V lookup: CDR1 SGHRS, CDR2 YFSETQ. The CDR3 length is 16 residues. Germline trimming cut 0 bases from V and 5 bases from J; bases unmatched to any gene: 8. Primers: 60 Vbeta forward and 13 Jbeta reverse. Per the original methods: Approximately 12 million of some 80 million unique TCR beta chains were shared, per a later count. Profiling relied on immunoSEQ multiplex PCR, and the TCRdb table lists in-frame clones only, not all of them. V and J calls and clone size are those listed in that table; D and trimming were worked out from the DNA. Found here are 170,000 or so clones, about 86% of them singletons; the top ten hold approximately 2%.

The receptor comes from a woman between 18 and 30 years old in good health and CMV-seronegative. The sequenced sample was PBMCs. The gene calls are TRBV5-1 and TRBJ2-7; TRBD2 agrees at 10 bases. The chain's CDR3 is CASSLAASGSSDEQYF. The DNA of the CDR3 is TGCGCCAGCAGCTTGGCGGCTAGCGGGAGTAGCGACGAGCAGTACTTC.